This T cell receptor beta chain was recovered during a study of CD8+CD57+ T cells in acquired aplastic anemia. Germline values: CDR1 LNHDA, CDR2 SQIVND (reference sequence). V lost 4 bases to trimming and J lost 3 bases; unmatched junction nucleotides: 5. The CDR3 length is 15 residues. This clonotype counts as medium-sized (0.01 to 0.1%). TCR beta VDJ combinations and CDR3 sequences were profiled from genomic DNA. One entry per CDR3 protein, called by TCRdb with MiXCR from the reads. The sample records about 42,000 distinct CDR3 sequences, 65% to 70% being singletons. The source of this sequence is a human donor in good health, serving as a control. Sequencing was carried out using sorted CD4+, CD8+, or CD8+CD57+ T cells (not recorded which) from PBMCs. The chain joins TRBV19 to TRBJ2-3, with TRBD1 matching 9 bases. The CDR3 DNA follows: TGTGCCAGTAGTAGGGACAGGGAGGTTACAGATACGCAGTATTTT. It codes for CASSRDREVTDTQYF.